The 27 T cell receptor beta chains given below trace back to one sample, sequenced in a study of T cells in Graves' hyperthyroidism and ophthalmopathy (dated by TCRdb to about 2019). Receptor amplification or capture employed multiplex PCR. For sequencing, an Illumina HiSeq 2000 was employed. Amplification of TCR beta CDR3 regions was carried out from RNA transcripts. The first round of RT-PCR for the TCR CDR3 was performed with the HTBI primer set and the Qiagen OneStep RT-PCR kit. The raw public data were reprocessed by TCRdb itself: fastp quality trimming at Q25, MiXCR clonotype calling, in-frame beta chains only. CDR3 protein duplicates are merged, each entry listing the most common genes and DNA. The sample has over 500,000 distinct CDR3 sequences on record, 46% of them singletons. The ten largest clones capture around two fifths of the sample. The sequencing input was peripheral blood or thyroid tissue (not recorded which). All receptors come from an adult woman with Graves' disease, either hyperthyroidism or ophthalmopathy (not recorded which).

The chain employs TRBV29-1 and TRBJ1-1, with 7 bases identical to TRBD1. CDR1 SQVTM and CDR2 ANQGSEA come from the germline V gene. With 2 bases clipped from V and 5 bases from J, the junction kept 17 bases outside the gene matches. This CDR3 comprises 17 residues. The DNA for the CDR3 is TGCAGCGTTGAAAGACCCCACGGAGGGGGCCTAAGAACTGAAGCTTTCTTT. Protein product: CSVERPHGGGLRTEAFF.

J is TRBJ1-1 and V is TRBV27, with 7 nucleotides matching TRBD1. Germline CDR1 and CDR2: MNHEY and SMNVEV (reference sequence). The CDR3 has 16 residues. After removal of 2 bases from V and 0 bases from J, the junction contained 6 bases not matched to a gene. CDR3 protein: CASSLQGVAMNTEAFF. CDR3 sequence (DNA): TGTGCCAGCAGTTTACAGGGGGTCGCCATGAACACTGAAGCTTTCTTT.

V gene TRBV4-2 combines with J gene TRBJ1-6, with 7 bases fitting TRBD1. V lost 3 bases to trimming and J lost 13 bases; unmatched junction nucleotides: 12. The CDR3 sequence is 15 residues long. Per the germline V gene, CDR1 is LGHNA and CDR2 is YNFKEQ. This CDR3 reads CASSQTDRDGFPLHF. The CDR3 bases are TGTGCCAGCAGCCAGACCGACAGGGATGGTTTTCCCCTCCACTTT.

This chain connects TRBV19 to TRBJ1-1, with D possibly matching TRBD1 (5 bases). Trimming pared 3 bases from V and 8 bases from J, leaving 10 bases between. There are 12 residues in the CDR3. Germline assignment: CDR1 LNHDA and CDR2 SQIVND (reference sequence). The CDR3 DNA is TGTGCCAGTAGTATCACCGGGGCGGAAGCTTTCTTT. Protein sequence: CASSITGAEAFF.

This clonotype appeared many times. The rearrangement joins TRBV12-3 or TRBV12-4 to TRBJ2-7; the match to TRBD2 covers 7 bases. The ends lost 4 bases at V and 7 bases at J; junction bases unmatched: 10. The length of the CDR3 is 14 residues. The CDR3 spells CASSSSRGIWEQYF. The CDR3 nucleotides are TGTGCCAGCAGTTCGTCGCGGGGGATCTGGGAGCAGTACTTC.

This chain joins TRBV7-2 and TRBJ2-2, with D uncertain. Trimming cost V 2 bases and J 7 bases, with 5 bases left between them. CDR3 length: 12 amino acids. Germline-derived CDR1 and CDR2 are SGHTA and FQGNSA. In DNA, the CDR3 is TGTGCCAGCAGCTTAAGGCGCGGGGAGCTGTTTTTT. Protein: CASSLRRGELFF.

This sequence joins TRBV5-1 and TRBJ2-5; tentatively, D is TRBD2 (5 bases). The J call may be incorrect, as the DNA end agrees better with TRBJ2-7. Per the germline V gene, CDR1 is SGHRS and CDR2 is YFSETQ. The CDR3 length is 15 residues. The chain's CDR3 is CASSRPKAESDEQYF. The CDR3, as DNA: TGCGCCAGCAGTCGACCGAAAGCGGAGAGTGACGAGCAGTACTTC.

The chain is built from TRBV6-1 and TRBJ2-5, with TRBD1 identical over 11 bases. Per the germline V gene, CDR1 is MNHNS and CDR2 is SASEGT. The CDR3 sequence is 17 residues long. V trimming: 0 bases; J trimming: 0 bases; junction bases outside the gene matches: 3. CDR3 sequence: CASSEAGTGGYQETQYF. The CDR3 DNA reads TGTGCCAGCAGTGAAGCGGGGACAGGGGGATACCAAGAGACCCAGTACTTC.

This clonotype was detected many times. The V gene is TRBV2, the J gene TRBJ1-2, with 7 bases identical to TRBD1. This CDR3 has 14 amino acids. J lost 5 bases, V lost 1 base, and 4 bases had no gene match. Germline values: CDR1 SNHLY, CDR2 FYNNEI. The CDR3 here is CASSEGGGDYGYTF. Here the CDR3 DNA reads TGTGCCAGCAGTGAAGGAGGGGGCGATTATGGCTACACCTTC.

This clonotype appeared many times. This rearrangement joins TRBV14 to TRBJ2-5, with a possible D match to TRBD2 (6 bases). Germline V gene data show CDR1 as SGHDN and CDR2 as FVKESK. V was shortened by 3 bases and J by 7 bases, with 18 bases between the two germline ends. This CDR3 region has 15 residues. CDR3 region: CASSHFDQTGGTQYF. In DNA, the CDR3 is TGTGCCAGCAGCCATTTCGATCAAACCGGGGGGACCCAGTACTTC.

This chain connects TRBV25-1 to TRBJ2-5, with D perhaps being TRBD1 or TRBD2 (5 bases each). The V end was cut by 2 bases, the J end by 4 bases, with 14 bases between. The CDR3 spans 15 residues. Germline V gene lookup returns CDR1 MGHDK and CDR2 SYGVNS. The CDR3 spells CASSEDRWGLETQYF. In DNA, the CDR3 is TGTGCCAGCAGTGAAGATCGGTGGGGGTTAGAGACCCAGTACTTC.

The chain recombines TRBV13 with TRBJ2-2; D is unclear. This CDR3 contains 13 residues. The V gene's germline CDR1 is PRHDT and CDR2 FYEKMQ (reference sequence). The ends were cut back, 6 bases at V and 1 base at J, with 6 bases in the middle. CDR3 region: CASRSQNTGELFF. CDR3 bases: TGTGCCAGCAGATCACAGAACACCGGGGAGCTGTTTTTT.

The chain joins TRBV30 to TRBJ1-6; 8 nucleotides agree with TRBD1. Germline loops: CDR1 GTSNPN, CDR2 SVGIG (reference sequence). The ends lost 3 bases at V and 5 bases at J; junction bases unmatched: 3. This CDR3 is 14 amino acids long. DNA of the CDR3: TGTGCCTGGAGGACGACAGGGGATAATTCACCCCTCCACTTT. The encoded protein is CAWRTTGDNSPLHF.

This chain links TRBV10-3 with TRBJ2-1; no definite D call. Trimming removed 2 bases from V and 7 bases from J, with 12 bases in between. This CDR3 contains 14 residues. Germline V lookup: CDR1 ENHRY, CDR2 SYGVKD. The CDR3 region has the DNA TGTGCCATCAGTGAGCGAGAGTTAGAGAATGAGCAGTTCTTC. Translation: CAISERELENEQFF.

This clonotype was detected once. The missing conserved phenylalanine or tryptophan at the end of this CDR3 makes a read error likely. The DNA is omitted, as the CDR3 cannot be located on it reliably, and the CDR3 follows TCRdb's listing. The V gene is TRBV5-4, the J gene TRBJ2-7; the table's D call, TRBD1, was not checked against the DNA. Germline values: CDR1 SGHNT, CDR2 YYREEE (reference sequence). The CDR3 adds up to 12 amino acids, both ends counted. CDR3 residues: CASGRVRDTVVL.

This clonotype was counted many times. The V and J genes are TRBV20-1 and TRBJ2-2; D perhaps matches TRBD2 (5 bases). The CDR3 totals 15 residues. Germline loops: CDR1 DFQATT, CDR2 SNEGSKA (reference sequence). Between the trimmed V and J ends, which lost 3 bases and 0 bases, there was a span of 11 bases. CDR3 in DNA: TGCAGTGCTAGTAAGGGAGCCGCGAACACCGGGGAGCTGTTTTTT. It is translated as CSASKGAANTGELFF.

This chain links TRBV5-1 with TRBJ2-7; TRBD2 matches 14 bases. This CDR3 has 14 amino acids. The germline gives CDR1 SGHRS, CDR2 YFSETQ. J gave up 7 bases and V 4 bases, and 4 bases lay outside the gene matches. CDR3 sequence: CASSPGTSGSEQYF. The CDR3 DNA is TGCGCCAGCAGCCCTGGGACTAGCGGGAGTGAGCAGTACTTC.

CDR3 protein: CASSYGKNEAFF. In DNA form, the CDR3 reads TGTGCCAGCAGTTACGGGAAAAATGAAGCTTTCTTT. The V gene is TRBV6-5, the J gene TRBJ1-1, with no clear D. Trimming took off 2 bases at V and 7 bases at J, with 8 bases between the two ends. CDR1 is MNHEY, CDR2 SVGAGI, per germline. This CDR3 region has 12 residues.

This clonotype was seen repeatedly, ten times or more. This chain uses TRBV6-2 or TRBV6-3 with TRBJ1-1; D possibly corresponds to TRBD1 (6 bases). Germline assignment: CDR1 MNHEY and CDR2 SVGEGT. This CDR3 comprises 14 residues. V lost 6 bases, J lost 4 bases, and 15 bases lay in between. CDR3 protein: CASSTRDTATEAFF. In DNA form, the CDR3 reads TGTGCCAGCAGCACCCGGGACACCGCCACTGAAGCTTTCTTT.

The chain recombines TRBV10-3 with TRBJ2-7; 8 bases fit TRBD2. The CDR3 sequence is 15 residues long. V gave up 6 bases and J gave up 6 bases; unmatched junction bases: 13. The germline gives CDR1 ENHRY, CDR2 SYGVKD. As DNA, the CDR3 is TGTGCCATCAGCATGCGGGAGGTGTCCGACTCCGAGCAGTACTTC. As protein: CAISMREVSDSEQYF.

V gene TRBV10-3 combines with J gene TRBJ1-2; maybe TRBD1 (5 bases). The germline gives CDR1 ENHRY, CDR2 SYGVKD. V was clipped by 10 bases and J by 7 bases, with 16 bases between them. This CDR3 region has 12 residues. CDR3 in DNA: TGTGCCACGAGTGGGGGGGTGTCTGGCTACACCTTC. Amino acid sequence: CATSGGVSGYTF.

Concerning this clonotype itself: This is likely a read error, given that the CDR3 carries no conserved phenylalanine or tryptophan at its end. The limits of the CDR3 on the DNA are not certain, so only TCRdb's listed CDR3 is given. CDR3: CASSQQGQ. The chain is built from TRBV7-2 and TRBJ1-5; the table assigns TRBD1, which was not confirmed against the DNA. The CDR3 is 8 amino acids long, termini counted. Germline lookup yields CDR1 SGHTA and CDR2 FQGNSA.

This clonotype was counted many times. This sequence joins TRBV6-5 and TRBJ1-6, with 10 nucleotides matching TRBD1. CDR1 and CDR2 (germline): MNHEY, SVGAGI. V shed 6 bases and J 8 bases; nucleotides not matched to a gene: 4. The CDR3 length is 14 residues. CDR3 nucleotides: TGTGCCAGCAGGACCGGGACAGGGGATTCACCCCTCCACTTT. Protein: CASRTGTGDSPLHF.

The chain has TRBV7-2 and TRBJ1-5; D is possibly TRBD1 (6 bases). The V gene lost 5 bases and the J gene lost 8 bases, with 19 bases spanning the gap. CDR1 SGHTA and CDR2 FQGNSA come from the germline V gene. The CDR3 is 15 residues long. The CDR3 loop is CASSRRAGVGEPQHF. CDR3 sequence (DNA): TGTGCCAGCAGCCGGAGGGCAGGGGTGGGGGAGCCCCAGCATTTT.

This clonotype was picked up one time. Compared with germline, one end of the junction differs, possibly owing to a read error. The J gene is TRBJ2-7, the V gene TRBV7-9; no clear D. This CDR3 has 12 residues. Germline lookup yields CDR1 SEHNR and CDR2 FQNEAQ (reference sequence). The chain's CDR3 is CDSSLAESEQYF. The CDR3 DNA is TGTGACAGCAGCTTAGCTGAGAGTGAGCAGTACTTC.

This clonotype was seen only a few times. The genes are TRBV10-3 and TRBJ2-2, with D unresolved. Germline-derived CDR1 and CDR2 are ENHRY and SYGVKD. The CDR3 is 16 amino acids. The V end lost 0 bases, the J end lost 0 bases, and 8 bases lay between the germline ends. The CDR3 sequence is CAISESRRTNTGELFF. The CDR3 DNA sequence: TGTGCCATCAGTGAGTCCCGGCGGACGAACACCGGGGAGCTGTTTTTT.

This clonotype was seen a few times. The chain uses TRBV5-6 and TRBJ2-7; TRBD2 matches at 12 bases. The CDR3 length is 16 residues. In germline, CDR1 is SGHDT, CDR2 YYEEEE. J was trimmed by 4 bases and V by 0 bases; bases with no gene match: 5. CDR3 nucleotide sequence: TGTGCCAGCAGCTTGGTGACTAGCGGGAGTCCGTACGAGCAGTACTTC. The encoded protein is CASSLVTSGSPYEQYF.